A selection of T cell receptor beta chains follows, all from one sample in a study of cytomegalovirus exposure and HLA in healthy donors. The repertoire was sequenced with immunoSEQ multiplex PCR; TCRdb's copy has only in-frame clones and lacks some. The data hold 220,000 or so clones, with around 73% observed a single time. The material sequenced was PBMCs. The receptors shown here come from a male donor in good health and CMV-seronegative. Each CDR3 is given with its conserved first and last residue. The D gene is left open where the match is weak. Clone sizes are given selectively: once, few, many, or a class where the clone is expanded.

cdr3_length	v_call	clone_size	j_call	d_call	cdr3_aa	cdr3_nt
13	TRBV19	-	TRBJ2-7	-	CAGKTGNSYEQYF	TGTGCCGGTAAAACAGGCAACTCCTACGAGCAGTACTTC
14	TRBV19	-	TRBJ2-7	TRBD1	CASSGQAPLYEQYF	TGTGCCAGTAGTGGACAGGCGCCGCTTTACGAGCAGTACTTC
15	TRBV28	-	TRBJ2-1	-	CASRLFGLGYNEQFF	TGTGCCAGCAGATTATTCGGACTGGGCTACAATGAGCAGTTCTTC
14	TRBV18	-	TRBJ1-2	TRBD1	CASSRGQDVYGYTF	TGTGCCAGCTCCAGGGGACAGGACGTCTATGGCTACACCTTC
16	TRBV27	-	TRBJ2-1	-	CASSAYLRLAYNEQFF	TGTGCCAGCAGTGCCTACCTCCGTCTAGCGTACAATGAGCAGTTCTTC
14	TRBV6-5	-	TRBJ2-1	TRBD2	CASSPGLAVSEQFF	TGTGCCAGCAGTCCGGGACTAGCGGTATCTGAGCAGTTCTTC
18	TRBV4-1	few	TRBJ2-3	TRBD2	CASSRGGLAGGGADTQYF	TGCGCCAGCAGCAGGGGGGGGCTAGCGGGAGGGGGGGCAGATACGCAGTATTTT
16	TRBV27	-	TRBJ2-7	-	CASSLLGQASSYEQYF	TGTGCCAGCAGTTTATTGGGGCAGGCAAGCTCCTACGAGCAGTACTTC
14	TRBV7-9	-	TRBJ2-5	-	CASSNGIWGETQYF	TGTGCCAGCAGCAACGGGATTTGGGGTGAGACCCAGTACTTC
14	TRBV5-1	few	TRBJ2-7	TRBD1	CASSLGDRVYEQYF	TGCGCCAGCAGCTTGGGGGACAGGGTCTACGAGCAGTACTTC
13	TRBV12-5	-	TRBJ2-1	-	CASSSRDYNEQFF	TGTGCTAGTTCATCTCGGGATTACAATGAGCAGTTCTTC